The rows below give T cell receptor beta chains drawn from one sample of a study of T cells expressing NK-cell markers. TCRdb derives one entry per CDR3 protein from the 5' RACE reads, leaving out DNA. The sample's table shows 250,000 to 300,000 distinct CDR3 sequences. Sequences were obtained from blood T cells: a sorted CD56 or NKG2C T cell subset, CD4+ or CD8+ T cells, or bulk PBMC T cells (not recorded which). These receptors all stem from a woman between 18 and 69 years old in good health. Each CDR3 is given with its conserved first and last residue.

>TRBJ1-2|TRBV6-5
CASSYLTGGSNGYTF
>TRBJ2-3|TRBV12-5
CASGLGGRPDTQYF
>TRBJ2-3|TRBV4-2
CASSQEGGVTDTQYF
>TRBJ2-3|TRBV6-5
CASSYSGRTQYF
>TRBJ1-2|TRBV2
CASSVGDLVAYGYTF
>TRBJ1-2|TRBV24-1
CATSGGDGYGYTF
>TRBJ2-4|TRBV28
CASSTQSVAKNIQYF
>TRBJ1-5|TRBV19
CASSGTYGSNQPQHF
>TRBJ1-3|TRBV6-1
CASSESPGNTIYF
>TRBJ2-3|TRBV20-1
CSARDPVTDTQYF
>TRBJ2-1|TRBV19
CTSSIGGDSYNEQFF
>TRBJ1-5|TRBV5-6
CASSLAAGQPQHF
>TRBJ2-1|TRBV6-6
CASSYPESDEQFF
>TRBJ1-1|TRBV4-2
CASSPNPGLTNTEAFF
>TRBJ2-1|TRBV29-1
CSARGQANNEQFF
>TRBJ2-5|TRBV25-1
CASSDFYPGEETQYF
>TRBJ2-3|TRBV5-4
CASSFRLAGRTDTQYF
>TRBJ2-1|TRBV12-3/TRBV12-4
CASSPPGRVAGGNEQFF
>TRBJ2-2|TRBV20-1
CSAPGGGNTGELFF
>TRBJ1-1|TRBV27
CASSSGQLNTEAFF
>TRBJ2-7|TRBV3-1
CASSSGLFEQYF
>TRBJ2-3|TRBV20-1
CSAPQTSAGTDTQYF
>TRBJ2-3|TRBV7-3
CASSRGPLGADTQYF
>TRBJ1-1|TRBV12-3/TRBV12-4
CASRPSTAEGAFF
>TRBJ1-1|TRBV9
CASSGRQGAPLMNTEAFF
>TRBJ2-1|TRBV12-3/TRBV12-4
CASSSLRTRGGDEQFF
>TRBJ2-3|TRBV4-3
CASSQGSAPDTQYF
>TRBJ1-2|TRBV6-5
CASTRGDGYTF
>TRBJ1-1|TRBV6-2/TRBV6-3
CASSWDSYTEAFF
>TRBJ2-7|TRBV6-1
CASSGGGLYEQYF
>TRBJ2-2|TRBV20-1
CSARVRSNTGELFF
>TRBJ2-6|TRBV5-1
CASTTENSGANVLTF
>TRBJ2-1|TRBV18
CASSPGTSYNEQFF
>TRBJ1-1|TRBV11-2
CATRGPSTEAFF
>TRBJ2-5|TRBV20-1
CSARLQGSKETQYF
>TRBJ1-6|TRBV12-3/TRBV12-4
CASSDGVPGALHF
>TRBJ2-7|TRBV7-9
CASSLNFQTYEQYF
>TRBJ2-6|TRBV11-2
CASTSQAGANVLTF
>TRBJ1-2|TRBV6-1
CASSPDRVGYGYIF
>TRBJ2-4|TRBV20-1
CSASRGAGAQDIQYF
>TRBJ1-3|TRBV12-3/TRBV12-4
CASSSLGGRGNTIYF
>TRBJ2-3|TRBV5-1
CASSQPKLRTSDTQYF
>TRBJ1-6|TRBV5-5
CASSNRETGSSPLHF
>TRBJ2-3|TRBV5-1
CASSLGGQGLGTDTQYF
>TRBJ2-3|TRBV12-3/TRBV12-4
CASRREGGGAGDTQYF
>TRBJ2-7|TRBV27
CASNSMVAGVYEQYF
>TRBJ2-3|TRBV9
CASSEGQLTDTQYF
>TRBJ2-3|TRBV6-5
CASSYPSQSPTQYF
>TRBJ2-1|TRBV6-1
CASSPDPNRNNEQFF
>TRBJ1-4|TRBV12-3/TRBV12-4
CASSRQGGEKLFF
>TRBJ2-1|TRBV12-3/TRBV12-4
CASGARDRGISPSNEQFF
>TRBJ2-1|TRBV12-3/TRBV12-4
CASRYRDRGPTEQFF
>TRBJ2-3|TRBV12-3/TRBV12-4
CASSLGRLVGTDTQYF
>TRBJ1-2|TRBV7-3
CASSLGTLASYTF